This entry lists 14 T cell receptor beta chains sequenced from one sample in a study of blood T cell repertoires in COVID-19. Some clones are missing from TCRdb's copy, which holds only in-frame ones; the method was immunoSEQ multiplex PCR. The top ten hold 1.4% of the sample, which has 400,000 to 500,000 clones, around 86% seen once. The sample taken for sequencing was peripheral blood. The receptor source for this set is a woman aged 25 to 39 with active or convalescent COVID-19.

The rearrangement links TRBV19 to TRBJ1-1, with a possible D match to TRBD1 (6 bases). Germline values: CDR1 LNHDA, CDR2 SQIVND (reference sequence). Between the trimmed V and J ends, which lost 7 bases and 6 bases, there was a span of 15 bases. The CDR3 extends over 13 amino acids. The CDR3 here is CASTSGGISEAFF. The CDR3 coding sequence is TGTGCCAGTACATCTGGGGGCATCTCTGAAGCTTTCTTT.

In DNA, the CDR3 is TGTGCCACCAGTCCCCAGGGATCCGATAGGGGCGGGGAGCTGTTTTTT. It yields the protein CATSPQGSDRGGELFF. This chain uses TRBV15 with TRBJ2-2; D possibly corresponds to TRBD1 (5 bases). V gave up 6 bases and J gave up 7 bases, with 21 bases separating them. Germline loops: CDR1 LNHNV, CDR2 YYDKDF (reference sequence). This CDR3 is built from 16 residues.

This chain connects TRBV5-5 to TRBJ2-3; TRBD2 matches at 10 bases. Germline assignment: CDR1 SGHKS and CDR2 YYEKEE (reference sequence). The CDR3 covers 14 residues. V gave up 4 bases and J gave up 3 bases; unmatched junction bases: 2. The CDR3 sequence: CASSTSGETDTQYF. The CDR3 DNA is TGTGCCAGCAGCACTAGCGGGGAGACAGATACGCAGTATTTT.

As concerns this clone: This sample includes further DNA sequences coding for the same CDR3. The J gene is TRBJ1-1, the V gene TRBV5-6, with TRBD1 matching 10 bases. The CDR3 is 14 residues long. Germline V gene lookup returns CDR1 SGHDT and CDR2 YYEEEE. V was clipped by 3 bases and J by 4 bases; unmatched bases: 3. The CDR3 reads CASSSGTGVTEAFF. The CDR3 DNA sequence: TGTGCCAGCAGCTCCGGGACAGGGGTCACTGAAGCTTTCTTT.

V is TRBV5-1 and J is TRBJ1-1, with TRBD1 identical over 7 bases. J lost 1 base, V lost 6 bases, and 3 bases had no gene match. This CDR3 region has 13 residues. Germline CDR1 reads SGHRS; CDR2 reads YFSETQ. CDR3 DNA sequence: TGCGCCAGCACACGGACAGGGAACACTGAAGCTTTCTTT. It specifies CASTRTGNTEAFF.

V gene TRBV6-7 combines with J gene TRBJ2-7, with 10 bases lining up with TRBD1. TRBV6-7 falls under the ORF class, with uncertain function. Germline trimming cut 7 bases from V and 3 bases from J; bases unmatched to any gene: 3. The CDR3 length is 13 residues. The CDR3, as DNA: TGTGCCAGCACGTGGGACAGGGGCTACGAGCAGTACTTC. This sequence encodes CASTWDRGYEQYF.

This clone was picked up a small number of times. This chain joins TRBV2 and TRBJ2-3, with TRBD2 identical over 15 bases. The CDR3 covers 15 residues. Trimming took 5 bases from V and 6 from J; bases not matched to a gene: 3. CDR1 SNHLY and CDR2 FYNNEI come from the germline V gene. CDR3 DNA: TGTGCCAGCAGTCCCGGGACTAGCGGGAGGGATACGCAGTATTTT. Protein: CASSPGTSGRDTQYF.

CDR3 in amino acids: CAISEGEGYEQYF. DNA for the CDR3: TGTGCCATCAGTGAAGGGGAGGGCTACGAGCAGTACTTC. The chain is built from TRBV10-3 and TRBJ2-7, with 7 nucleotides matching TRBD2. This CDR3 has 13 amino acids. CDR1 ENHRY and CDR2 SYGVKD come from the germline V gene. The J segment lost 3 bases and the V segment lost 3 bases, leaving 2 bases of the junction unmatched.

The chain has TRBV29-1 and TRBJ1-1; D possibly corresponds to TRBD1 (6 bases). V lost 4 bases and J 3 bases, leaving 9 bases between the germline ends. Per the germline V gene, CDR1 is SQVTM and CDR2 is ANQGSEA. CDR3 length equals 12 residues. The CDR3 loop reads CSVAAGDTEAFF. The CDR3 nucleotides read TGCAGCGTTGCGGCAGGGGACACTGAAGCTTTCTTT.

The table lists this clone with a count of one. The genes are TRBV6-5 and TRBJ1-2; the match to TRBD1 covers 7 bases. The ends lost 2 bases at V and 4 bases at J; junction bases unmatched: 7. The CDR3 is made up of 15 amino acids. Per germline, CDR1 MNHEY and CDR2 SVGAGI. The chain's CDR3 is CASSYDEGARYGYTF. The DNA for the CDR3 is TGTGCCAGCAGTTACGATGAGGGGGCCCGCTATGGCTACACCTTC.

V usage is TRBV29-1 and J usage is TRBJ2-2; D possibly corresponds to TRBD2 (5 bases). Trimming took off 6 bases at V and 7 bases at J, with 12 bases between the two ends. There are 12 residues in the CDR3. The V gene's germline CDR1 is SQVTM and CDR2 ANQGSEA. DNA of the CDR3: TGCAGCGTAGCGATCAGCGGCGGGGAGCTGTTTTTT. It yields the protein CSVAISGGELFF.

The J gene is TRBJ2-7, the V gene TRBV11-3, with 9 bases aligning to TRBD1. Germline lookup yields CDR1 SGHNT and CDR2 YENEEA. This CDR3 spans 15 amino acids. The V and J ends lost 5 bases and 1 base, in that order; junction bases with no gene match: 6. In DNA, the CDR3 is TGTGCCAGCAGCACAGGGGGCGACCGATCCTACGAGCAGTACTTC. This translates into CASSTGGDRSYEQYF. The whole variable domain, remainder taken from reference TRBV11-3 and TRBJ2-7, is EAGVVQSPRYKIIEKKQPVAFWCNPISGHNTLYWYLQNLGQGPELLIRYENEEAVDDSQLPKDRFSAERLKGVDSTLKIQPAELGDSAVYLCASSTGGDRSYEQYFGPGTRLTVT.

CDR3 region: CASSDGLAGGLAYNEQFF. The DNA of the CDR3 is TGTGCCAGCAGTGACGGGCTAGCGGGGGGCTTAGCCTACAATGAGCAGTTCTTC. The gene calls are TRBV2 and TRBJ2-1; 11 bases align to TRBD2. The length of the CDR3 is 18 residues. J was trimmed by 2 bases and V by 3 bases; bases with no gene match: 9. Germline V gene lookup returns CDR1 SNHLY and CDR2 FYNNEI.

This sequence joins TRBV18 and TRBJ1-4; TRBD1 agrees at 9 bases. J gave up 2 bases and V 6 bases, and 1 base lay outside the gene matches. The CDR3 spans 14 residues. The germline V gene has CDR1 KGHSH and CDR2 LQKENI. CDR3 sequence (DNA): TGTGCCAGCTCCGGACAGGGGACTAATGAAAAACTGTTTTTT. Protein product: CASSGQGTNEKLFF.